The T cell receptor beta chain described here comes from a study of blood T cell repertoires in COVID-19. J gave up 4 bases and V 5 bases, and 12 bases lay outside the gene matches. The CDR3 spans 16 residues. In germline, CDR1 is LGHNA, CDR2 YSLEER. Libraries were prepared by immunoSEQ multiplex PCR; TCRdb keeps only in-frame clonotypes and omits some of them. Of some 180,000 clones in the sample, about 80% were seen once. The receptor was derived from a woman of 80 years or more with acute or convalescent COVID-19. What was sequenced was peripheral blood. This chain connects TRBV4-3 to TRBJ1-1, with 8 nucleotides matching TRBD1. CDR3 in amino acids: CASSSGQADLITEAFF. CDR3 in DNA: TGCGCCAGCAGCTCGGGACAGGCGGATCTAATCACTGAAGCTTTCTTT.